This T cell receptor beta chain was obtained from a study of blood T cell repertoires in COVID-19. Study-level information: PBMCs, B-cell-depleted T cells, or T cells provided the cDNA or gDNA that made up the material.

In the study's own analysis: Scientists estimated how many nucleated cells there were by amplifying reference gene primers. Sequencing used immunoSEQ multiplex PCR; TCRdb keeps in-frame clones, though not all of them. The DNA gave D and trimming, while V, J and clone size come from that table. The table has 250,000 to 350,000 clones, approximately 89% seen once. Per germline, CDR1 LGHDT and CDR2 YNNKEL (reference sequence). The CDR3 is 13 amino acids. Germline trimming cut 1 base from V and 9 bases from J; bases unmatched to any gene: 2. What was sequenced was peripheral blood. The clonotype comes from a woman aged 45-65 years who had recovered from COVID-19. The chain couples TRBV3-1 (or the pseudogene TRBV3-2) to TRBJ2-1; 8 nucleotides match TRBD2. CDR3 DNA sequence: TGTGCCAGCAGCCAAGGACGGGAGGGTGAGCAGTTCTTC. It codes for CASSQGREGEQFF.